One and the same sample provided the 3 T cell receptor beta chains below, sequenced in a study of T cell responses to AZD1222 COVID-19 vaccine. Only in-frame clones appear in the TCRdb table, and some are missing; sequencing was by immunoSEQ multiplex PCR. The sample yields about 150,000 clones, around 87% seen once. Sequenced material: peripheral blood, taken 28 days after the second AZD1222 dose. These receptors all stem from an adult who received the AZD1222 COVID-19 vaccine.

The rearrangement joins TRBV28 to TRBJ2-7, with 7 bases fitting TRBD2. This CDR3 region has 11 residues. V dropped 11 bases and J dropped 6; count of bases not matched to a gene: 7. Germline V CDR1 and CDR2: MDHEN, SYDVKM. The CDR3, as DNA: TGTGCCTCAGCGGGATTTGTCGAGCAGTACTTC. Residues: CASAGFVEQYF.

V gene TRBV7-2 combines with J gene TRBJ1-5; D is uncertain. Germline CDR1 SGHTA, CDR2 FQGNSA. The CDR3 loop spans 15 amino acids. V dropped 3 bases and J dropped 0 bases, with 9 bases sitting between them. CDR3 protein: CASSLESSSNQPQHF. The DNA for the CDR3 is TGTGCCAGCAGCTTGGAGTCATCTAGCAATCAGCCCCAGCATTTT.

The sample holds a few counts of this clone. The chain is built from TRBV19 and TRBJ1-1; D remains ambiguous. Germline CDR1 is LNHDA and CDR2 is SQIVND (reference sequence). CDR3 length: 13 amino acids. Trimming removed 4 bases from V and 1 base from J, with 7 bases in between. CDR3 nucleotide sequence: TGTGCCAGTAGTAACCCGGAGAACACTGAAGCTTTCTTT. Its protein product is CASSNPENTEAFF.